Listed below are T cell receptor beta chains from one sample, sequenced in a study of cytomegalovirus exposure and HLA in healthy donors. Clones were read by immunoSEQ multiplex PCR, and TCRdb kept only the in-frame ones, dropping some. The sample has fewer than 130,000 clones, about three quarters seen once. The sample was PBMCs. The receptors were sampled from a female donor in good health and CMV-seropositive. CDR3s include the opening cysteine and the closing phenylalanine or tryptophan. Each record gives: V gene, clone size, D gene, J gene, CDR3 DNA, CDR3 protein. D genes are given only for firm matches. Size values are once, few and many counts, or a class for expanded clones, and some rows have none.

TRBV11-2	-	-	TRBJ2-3	TGTGCCAGCACCCAAGGGGGGGCATCAGATACGCAGTATTTT	CASTQGGASDTQYF
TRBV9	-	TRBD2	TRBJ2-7	TGTGCCAGCAGCTACCGGGGGGGCAGCTACGAGCAGTACTTC	CASSYRGGSYEQYF
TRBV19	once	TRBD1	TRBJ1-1	TGTGCCAGTAGATTTGGCTCAAAGAGACAGGGGCGGACTGAAGCTTTCTTT	CASRFGSKRQGRTEAFF
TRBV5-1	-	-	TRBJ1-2	TGCGCCAGCAGCTTTAATCCAGGATCGCCCGATGGCTACACCTTC	CASSFNPGSPDGYTF
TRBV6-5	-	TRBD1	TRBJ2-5	TGTGCCAGCAGCCAGACAGGGCGGAGAGAGACCCAGTACTTC	CASSQTGRRETQYF
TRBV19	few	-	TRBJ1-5	TGTGCCAGTAGTATAGGACAGAGCAATCAGCCCCAGCATTTT	CASSIGQSNQPQHF
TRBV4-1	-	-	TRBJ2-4	TGCGCCAGCAGCCAAGTACCTATTGTCGGGAGTGCCAAAAACATTCAGTACTTC	CASSQVPIVGSAKNIQYF
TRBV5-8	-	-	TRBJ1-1	TGTGCCAGCAGATATCAGGGCTTCATGAACACTGAAGCTTTCTTT	CASRYQGFMNTEAFF
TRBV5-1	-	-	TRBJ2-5	TGCGCCAGCAGCGGAACGGGACACCTACAAGAGACCCAGTACTTC	CASSGTGHLQETQYF
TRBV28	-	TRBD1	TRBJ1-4	TGTGCCAGCACGTGGAGTGGAGGGGGCGCGGCTAATGAAAAACTGTTTTTT	CASTWSGGGAANEKLFF
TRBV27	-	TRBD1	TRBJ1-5	TGTGCCAGCCGGGACAGCCCTAGCAATCAGCCCCAGCATTTT	CASRDSPSNQPQHF
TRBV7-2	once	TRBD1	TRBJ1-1	TGTGCCAGCAGCTTACAACAGGGGGTCGCTGAAGCTTTCTTT	CASSLQQGVAEAFF